A selection of T cell receptor beta chains follows, all from one sample in a study of OX40 agonist ivuxolimab in advanced cancers. The protocol was immunoSEQ multiplex PCR, while the TCRdb copy is restricted to in-frame clones and leaves out a portion. The table includes under 20,000 clones, roughly 84% detected once. Sequencing used CD4+ or CD8+ T cells sorted from blood, obtained in a trial of the OX40 agonist ivuxolimab. These receptors came from an adult with an advanced solid tumor such as melanoma, head and neck, liver or kidney cancer. Both conserved end residues are part of each CDR3. The D gene is left open where the match is weak. Clone size appears in some rows only: once, few, many, or a class for an expanded clone.

TRBJ1-2 TRBD1 TRBV14 . CASSRTGGRGYTF TGTGCCAGCAGCAGGACAGGGGGCCGAGGCTACACCTTC
TRBJ1-1 . TRBV9 . CASSVAWGDGTEAFF TGTGCCAGCAGCGTAGCTTGGGGGGACGGCACTGAAGCTTTCTTT
TRBJ2-5 TRBD1 TRBV27 once CASSFNRGLQETQYF TGTGCCAGCAGTTTCAACAGGGGCCTGCAAGAGACCCAGTACTTC
TRBJ2-1 . TRBV19 . CASSSRRYNEQFF TGTGCCAGTAGTTCAAGACGGTACAATGAGCAGTTCTTC
TRBJ2-7 . TRBV6-1 few CASSNDYYEQYF TGTGCCAGCAGCAATGACTATTACGAGCAGTACTTC
TRBJ1-2 . TRBV5-1 . CASSPGEGIYGYTF TGCGCCAGCAGCCCGGGGGAGGGTATCTATGGCTACACCTTC
TRBJ1-5 TRBD1 TRBV18 . CASSPTPGQVSQPQHF TGTGCCAGCTCTCCTACCCCGGGACAGGTCTCTCAGCCCCAGCATTTT
TRBJ2-5 . TRBV2 . CASSFDSGAGSETQYF TGTGCCAGCAGCTTTGATTCAGGGGCAGGGTCGGAGACCCAGTACTTC
TRBJ2-3 . TRBV5-1 . CASSLQGRVGTDTQYF TGCGCCAGCAGCTTGCAAGGCAGGGTGGGCACAGATACGCAGTATTTT
TRBJ1-3 . TRBV7-8 . CASSLKLWGSPSGNTIYF TGTGCCAGCAGCTTAAAGCTTTGGGGTTCCCCCTCTGGAAACACCATATATTTT
TRBJ1-4 TRBD1 TRBV9 . CASSRQGANEKLFF TGTGCCAGCAGCCGACAGGGGGCTAATGAAAAACTGTTTTTT
TRBJ2-4 TRBD2 TRBV15 . CATSRPPGSGGAKNIQYF TGTGCCACCAGCAGACCCCCAGGGTCCGGGGGGGCCAAAAACATTCAGTACTTC
TRBJ1-1 . TRBV21-1 . CASSKVWESLAFF TGTGCCAGCAGCAAAGTTTGGGAATCTTTGGCTTTCTTT
TRBJ2-7 . TRBV30 . CAWSVFWQGEQYF TGTGCCTGGAGTGTATTCTGGCAGGGCGAGCAGTACTTC
TRBJ2-7 . TRBV11-2 . CASRPSGIWYEQYF TGTGCCAGCAGGCCCTCAGGGATCTGGTACGAGCAGTACTTC
TRBJ1-1 TRBD1 TRBV5-5 . CASSLGGGGGLAFF TGTGCCAGCAGCTTGGGTGGTGGAGGGGGCTTAGCTTTCTTT
TRBJ1-1 . TRBV5-1 . CASSLERFGEAFF TGCGCCAGCAGCTTGGAAAGGTTCGGCGAAGCTTTCTTT
TRBJ2-1 . TRBV20-1 . CSEQRANEQFF TGCAGTGAACAGCGGGCCAATGAGCAGTTCTTC
TRBJ2-5 . TRBV6-6 . CASSYGGGRGETQYF TGTGCCAGCAGTTACGGTGGGGGGCGCGGAGAGACCCAGTACTTC
TRBJ2-5 . TRBV10-2 once CATGVSGHPGETQYF TGCGCCACTGGCGTATCGGGTCATCCGGGAGAGACCCAGTACTTC
TRBJ2-2 . TRBV7-2 . CASSFSVTNTGELFF TGTGCCAGCAGCTTTTCAGTTACGAACACCGGGGAGCTGTTTTTT
TRBJ2-7 . TRBV5-1 once CASSLGGSAYEQYF TGCGCCAGCAGCTTGGGAGGGTCAGCCTACGAGCAGTACTTC
TRBJ2-7 . TRBV6-5 . CASRQGQNYEQYF TGTGCCAGCAGACAGGGTCAGAACTACGAGCAGTACTTC
TRBJ2-7 . TRBV11-1 once CASSSSQISYEQYF TGTGCCAGCAGTTCTTCTCAGATCTCCTACGAGCAGTACTTC
TRBJ2-2 . TRBV4-1 . CASSQDPGTVRGGHTGELFF TGCGCCAGCAGCCAAGATCCCGGGACTGTTCGGGGAGGTCATACCGGGGAGCTGTTTTTT
TRBJ2-7 TRBD1 TRBV5-8 . CASSLAGTGPAEQYF TGTGCCAGCAGCTTGGCTGGGACAGGGCCCGCCGAGCAGTACTTC
TRBJ2-4 . TRBV4-1 . CASSAPLGTNRRHIQYF TGCGCCAGCAGCGCTCCCTTAGGAACTAACCGGCGGCACATTCAGTACTTC
TRBJ2-1 TRBD2 TRBV7-8 . CASSLRTSGTAYNEQFF TGTGCCAGCAGCCTCCGGACTAGCGGGACCGCCTACAATGAGCAGTTCTTC
TRBJ2-1 . TRBV6-1 . CASSEGSSSYNEQFF TGTGCCAGCAGTGAAGGGAGCAGCTCCTACAATGAGCAGTTCTTC